These 9 T cell receptor beta chains came from one sample sequenced in a study of blood T cell repertoires in COVID-19. Here immunoSEQ multiplex PCR was the method, and the copy in TCRdb shows in-frame clones only, minus some. The sample shows 130,000 or so clones, approximately 80% of them seen only once. Sample: peripheral blood. The receptors come from a woman aged 55-75 years with active or convalescent COVID-19.

This clone appeared once. V gene TRBV27 combines with J gene TRBJ1-6; D not certain. Germline V CDR1 and CDR2: MNHEY, SMNVEV (reference sequence). The CDR3 extends over 15 amino acids. Trimming removed 5 bases at V and 2 bases at J, with 10 bases between. The CDR3 here is CASSDTIPYNSPLHF. CDR3 DNA: TGTGCCAGCAGTGACACCATTCCCTATAATTCACCCCTCCACTTT.

The CDR3 nucleotides read TGTGCCATCAGGAAGGACGGGGGAAAAGATGAAAAACTGTTTTTT. This codes for CAIRKDGGKDEKLFF. This chain joins TRBV10-3 and TRBJ1-4, with D possibly TRBD1 on 5 matching bases. The length of the CDR3 is 15 residues. Trimming removed 6 bases at V and 6 bases at J, with 17 bases between. CDR1 and CDR2 from the germline V gene are ENHRY and SYGVKD.

The genes are TRBV2 and TRBJ2-7; D might be TRBD2 (6 bases). CDR1 is SNHLY and CDR2 is FYNNEI in the germline V gene. The CDR3 is 13 amino acids. The germline V and J ends were trimmed by 3 bases and 4 bases, with 10 bases remaining between them. The CDR3 protein is CASSDFGLYEQYV. The DNA for the CDR3 is TGTGCCAGCAGTGATTTTGGACTATACGAGCAGTACGTC.

V gene TRBV20-1 combines with J gene TRBJ1-2, with 7 bases identical to TRBD1. V lost 3 bases and J lost 7; bases outside the gene matches: 5. Per the germline V gene, CDR1 is DFQATT and CDR2 is SNEGSKA (reference sequence). The CDR3 spans 12 residues. The CDR3 loop reads CSASAGGFGYTF. CDR3 DNA sequence: TGCAGTGCTAGTGCAGGGGGATTTGGCTACACCTTC.

V usage is TRBV9 and J usage is TRBJ2-7, with a possible D match to TRBD2 (6 bases). Trimming pared 0 bases from V and 2 bases from J, leaving 9 bases between. The CDR3 totals 14 residues. Germline V gene lookup returns CDR1 SGDLS and CDR2 YYNGEE. The CDR3, as DNA: TGTGCCAGCAGCGTAGCTGCGGGGACCTACGAGCAGTACTTC. Its translation: CASSVAAGTYEQYF.

V usage is TRBV6-5 and J usage is TRBJ2-5, with D perhaps matching TRBD1 (6 bases). V dropped 0 bases and J dropped 2 bases, with 7 bases sitting between them. The CDR3 contains 14 residues. Per the germline V gene, CDR1 is MNHEY and CDR2 is SVGAGI. CDR3 sequence (DNA): TGTGCCAGCAGTTACTCAGACAGGCAAGAGACCCAGTACTTC. Translation gives CASSYSDRQETQYF.

The chain combines TRBV7-7 with TRBJ1-3; D unclear. The V gene lost 0 bases and the J gene lost 7 bases, with 10 bases spanning the gap. The CDR3 is 14 amino acids. Germline V CDR1 and CDR2: SSHAT, FNYEAQ (reference sequence). The CDR3 loop reads CASSLAFGSNTIYF. The CDR3 bases are TGTGCCAGCAGCTTAGCTTTTGGTAGTAACACCATATATTTT.

The genes are TRBV3-1 (or the pseudogene TRBV3-2) and TRBJ1-1; no definite D call. The germline gives CDR1 LGHDT, CDR2 YNNKEL (reference sequence). This CDR3 has 11 residues. Deletions cut 4 bases from V and 10 bases from J, with 10 bases between. The CDR3 nucleotides are TGTGCCAGCAGCCTCACAGATCGAGCTTTCTTT. This codes for CASSLTDRAFF.

The chain uses TRBV5-1 and TRBJ1-1; weak D call: TRBD1 (6 bases). This CDR3 contains 17 residues. CDR1 and CDR2 (germline): SGHRS, YFSETQ. The germline V and J ends were trimmed by 0 bases and 4 bases, with 19 bases remaining between them. The CDR3 loop is CASSLVAGAGRGTEAFF. The DNA for the CDR3 is TGCGCCAGCAGCTTGGTGGCAGGGGCCGGCCGGGGCACTGAAGCTTTCTTT. Full variable domain (missing parts from reference TRBV5-1 and TRBJ1-1): KAGVTQTPRYLIKTRGQQVTLSCSPISGHRSVSWYQQTPGQGLQFLFEYFSETQRNKGNFPGRFSGRQFSNSRSEMNVSTLELGDSALYLCASSLVAGAGRGTEAFFGQGTRLTVV.